Each of the 13 T cell receptor beta chains below was sequenced from the same sample in a study of beta chain features in type 1 diabetes. cDNA synthesis used the whole RNA isolate, giving expressed TCRB sequences. Measured with immunoSEQ multiplex PCR; TCRdb has only the in-frame clones, and not every one. This sample has 200,000 to 250,000 clones; about a tenth occur once, and the top ten carry over 1%. The material sequenced was central memory CD4+ T cells from blood. The receptors come from a man aged 18 to 30 in good health.

This clone was picked up a small number of times. The chain joins TRBV7-2 to TRBJ2-7, with TRBD2 matching 14 bases. Germline trimming cut 4 bases from V and 7 bases from J; bases unmatched to any gene: 15. The length of the CDR3 is 18 residues. Germline lookup yields CDR1 SGHTA and CDR2 FQGNSA. This CDR3 reads CASSSGLAGVLAYGEQYF. In nucleotides, the CDR3 is TGTGCCAGCAGCTCGGGACTAGCGGGAGTGCTAGCCTACGGGGAGCAGTACTTC.

This chain connects TRBV28 to TRBJ2-2; D unresolved. Germline CDR1 MDHEN, CDR2 SYDVKM. This CDR3 contains 10 residues. Trimming cost V 6 bases and J 7 bases, with 3 bases left between them. The CDR3 coding sequence is TGTGCCAGCAGACGCGGGGAGCTGTTTTTT. Protein product: CASRRGELFF.

This clone appeared a few times. J is TRBJ1-2 and V is TRBV7-2; D is ambiguous. CDR1 is SGHTA, CDR2 FQGNSA, per germline. Between the trimmed V and J ends, which lost 4 bases and 7 bases, there was a span of 13 bases. The CDR3 is made up of 13 amino acids. DNA for the CDR3: TGTGCCAGCAGCTCTGCCACGACACTTGGCTACACCTTC. It translates to CASSSATTLGYTF.

This clone has a handful of counts. A read error is possible here, since a much larger clone lies one base away. Other nucleotide sequences in the sample specify the same CDR3. The chain couples TRBV5-1 to TRBJ2-5; D uncertain. CDR1 SGHRS and CDR2 YFSETQ come from the germline V gene. There are 12 residues in the CDR3. Trimming removed 0 bases from V and 5 bases from J, with 5 bases in between. CDR3: CASSLDAETQYF. CDR3 nucleotides: TGCGCCAGCAGCTTGGATGCTGAGACCCAGTACTTC.

The gene calls are TRBV25-1 and TRBJ2-5; tentatively, D is TRBD2 (6 bases). With the DNA end fitting TRBJ2-7 better, the J assignment may be wrong. CDR1 and CDR2 from the germline V gene are MGHDK and SYGVNS. The CDR3 has 13 residues. CDR3 sequence reads: CASSVGGSYEQYF. The CDR3, as DNA: TGTGCCAGCAGTGTGGGGGGCTCCTACGAGCAGTACTTC.

By its share, this clone is medium-sized (0.01 to 0.1%). The V gene is TRBV2, the J gene TRBJ2-6; unclear D gene. The CDR3 sequence is 15 residues long. Germline CDR1 and CDR2: SNHLY and FYNNEI. The V end lost 4 bases, the J end lost 4 bases, and 11 bases lay between the germline ends. DNA of the CDR3: TGTGCCAGCAGTGGGTCCCTCCGAGGGGCCAACGTCCTGACTTTC. This gives the protein CASSGSLRGANVLTF.

This clone was found a few times. V is TRBV5-1 and J is TRBJ2-1, with 8 bases aligning to TRBD2. Germline assignment: CDR1 SGHRS and CDR2 YFSETQ. CDR3 size: 13 residues. The V gene end was trimmed by 6 bases and the J gene end by 6 bases; junction bases not matched to a gene: 5. CDR3 amino acids: CASTRAGVNEQFF. CDR3 DNA: TGCGCCAGCACCCGAGCGGGGGTCAATGAGCAGTTCTTC.

This clone was observed a handful of times. This sequence joins TRBV18 and TRBJ2-7; 9 nucleotides match TRBD1. The CDR3 has 14 amino acids. After removal of 5 bases from V and 12 bases from J, the junction contained 14 bases not matched to a gene. Germline V gene lookup returns CDR1 KGHSH and CDR2 LQKENI. The CDR3 protein is CASSSGQGIKSLYF. The CDR3, as DNA: TGTGCCAGCTCATCGGGACAGGGAATAAAAAGTCTGTACTTC.

This clone was observed a handful of times. This chain uses TRBV23-1 with TRBJ2-4; D unclear. TRBV23-1 is an open reading frame whose function is uncertain. The V end lost 7 bases, the J end lost 0 bases, and 10 bases lay between the germline ends. The CDR3 spans 14 residues. CDR3 loop: CASIVKLAKNIQYF. CDR3 coding DNA: TGCGCCAGCATTGTGAAACTAGCCAAAAACATTCAGTACTTC.

The gene calls are TRBV19 and TRBJ1-4, with D uncertain. The CDR3 contains 13 residues. The V gene lost 6 bases and the J gene lost 4 bases, with 9 bases spanning the gap. Germline V gene data show CDR1 as LNHDA and CDR2 as SQIVND (reference sequence). The CDR3 DNA sequence: TGTGCCAGTAGCAGAGGGAGTAATGAAAAACTGTTTTTT. Its protein product is CASSRGSNEKLFF.

This chain joins TRBV7-8 and TRBJ1-6, with D hard to call. Germline values: CDR1 SGHVS, CDR2 FQNEAQ. The V gene lost 4 bases and the J gene lost 7 bases, with 2 bases spanning the gap. The CDR3 is 11 amino acids. The DNA of the CDR3 is TGTGCCAGCAGCTCAAATTCACCCCTCCACTTT. It specifies CASSSNSPLHF.

CDR3 nucleotides: TGTGCCAGCAGTTACTCGTTACAACGGGTCACAGATACGCAGTATTTT. Translating gives CASSYSLQRVTDTQYF. J is TRBJ2-3 and V is TRBV6-5, with unresolved D. The length of the CDR3 is 16 residues. V lost 0 bases, J lost 2 bases, and 12 bases lay in between. Germline V gene data show CDR1 as MNHEY and CDR2 as SVGAGI.

Concerning this clone itself: One junction end does not reproduce the germline sequence, and a read error may be involved. The chain carries TRBV2 and TRBJ2-7; a weak D match, TRBD1 (6 bases). Germline CDR1 is SNHLY and CDR2 is FYNNEI. This CDR3 has 13 residues. CDR3 nucleotides: TGTGCCAGCAGTGAAGCTCGGGACACCCCGAAGGACTTC. It encodes CASSEARDTPKDF.